This T cell receptor (beta chain) was captured in a study of control samples from healthy donors and cancer patients. The CDR3 has 16 amino acids. Germline V gene sequence: CDR1 SGHDN, CDR2 FVKESK. V was cut by 4 bases and J by 6 bases, with 21 bases left in between. Some clones are missing from TCRdb's copy, which holds only in-frame ones; the method was immunoSEQ multiplex PCR. In the table there are about 130,000 clones, about 95% of which are singletons. The chain couples TRBV14 to TRBJ1-2; a possible D gene is TRBD1 (5 bases). This clonotype originated in a man aged 25-45 years in good health. Sequenced sample: blood. CDR3 sequence (DNA): TGTGCCAGCAGCCGCAAAAGAGGGGCGGGGTGGAATGGCTACACCTTC. This sequence encodes CASSRKRGAGWNGYTF.